This TCR beta chain was observed in a study of cytomegalovirus exposure and HLA in healthy donors (dated by TCRdb to about 2017). General notes on the study: A later analysis indicated that the 100 to 150 validation repertoires were generated on the platform also employed for the approximately 690 repertoires of the first cohort. The aim of the study was to test whether cataloging public T cell receptors could identify signatures of past pathogen exposure. Along with the approximately 700-subject first cohort, a separate validation cohort of around 110 different subjects was used. High-throughput TCR immunosequencing, statistical association of individual TCRs with disease status, and machine learning were combined to predict cytomegalovirus infection status.

Here is what the overall study found, with its caveats: Of the cluster scores, about 94% were above 0 in a later analysis, which found that TCRs clustered in the first cohort also tended to co-occur in the 130 or so validation repertoires. A few of the identified cytomegalovirus-associated TCR beta chains were confirmed in vitro to be specific for cytomegalovirus antigens. The study listed 150 to 200 TCR beta chains as associated with cytomegalovirus. The authors suggested that the approach could potentially be generalized to other disease states and immunological phenotypes. While some public TCRs were present in many individuals, most TCR sequences turned up only very rarely across donors. Cytomegalovirus status was reported to be diagnosed by the classifier with high specificity and sensitivity in both the original and validation cohorts. All 120 or so repertoires were used to score co-occurrence in the validation cohort in a later analysis, because that analysis had no HLA typing for the cohort.

The method behind the library was the immunoSEQ multiplex PCR assay. The original pipeline was this. A statistical classification framework was built for diagnosing cytomegalovirus status from the catalog of TCR beta chain sequences. Held by TCRdb, this immuneACCESS table contains in-frame sequences only and omits some clones. Under half of the omission traces to an unresolved V gene where checked; the cause of the rest is unknown. D and trimming come from the DNA, and the V and J calls and clone size come from that table. This sample holds approximately 100,000 clones; approximately 93% were observed only once. Together, the top ten hold around 1.1% of the sample. About this clone itself: The antigen this receptor binds is unknown. No much larger clone is present one base from it, and per-base qualities are unavailable.

Unmatched junction bases come to 13, with V trimmed by 2 bases and J by 2 bases. The CDR3 runs 18 amino acids, cysteine and phenylalanine included. Just the 54-base CDR3 DNA is kept, in frame starting at base 1. The germline V gene sets CDR1 to SGHAT and CDR2 to FQNNGV. Separate from the approximately 730-subject first cohort, the validation cohort of roughly 110 subjects was the group to which the donors belonged. This sequence uses TRBV11-2 and TRBJ2-5, with 8 bases aligning to TRBD2. The clonotype originates from a woman aged 25 to 39 in good health and CMV-seropositive. The specimen sequenced was PBMCs. The bases are TGTGCCAGCAGCTTATCTACCATTAGCGGGGACGTTCAAGAGACCCAGTACTTC. It translates as CASSLSTISGDVQETQYF.